This T cell receptor beta chain was obtained from a study of blood T cell repertoires in COVID-19. Participants were aged about 18 to 100 years from approximately 23 US areas. Categorization into cohorts depended on clinical history that participants reported. Two negative PCRs, clearance, or symptom resolution characterized the recovered Cohort 3 donors. Measured with immunoSEQ multiplex PCR; TCRdb has only the in-frame clones, and not every one. This table holds approximately 270,000 clones, roughly 86% found once. The trim removed 6 bases at V and 7 bases at J, leaving 11 bases unmatched. Germline loops: CDR1 SNHLY, CDR2 FYNNEI. The CDR3 loop spans 14 amino acids.

Sequencing input: PBMCs or T cells enriched from blood (not recorded which). This chain links TRBV2 with TRBJ1-2; 7 positions match TRBD1. The TCR comes from an older woman who had recovered from COVID-19. The CDR3 here is CASRAQGPSSGYTF. CDR3 nucleotides: TGTGCCAGCAGAGCACAGGGGCCTTCATCTGGCTACACCTTC. The full variable domain, in which reference TRBV2 and TRBJ1-2 provide the parts outside the CDR3, is EPEVTQTPSHQVTQMGQEVILRCVPISNHLYFYWYRQILGQKVEFLVSFYNNEISEKSEIFDDQFSVERPDGSNFTLKIRSTKLEDSAMYFCASRAQGPSSGYTFGSGTRLTVV.